This TCR beta chain was sequenced in a study of CD8 T cells in ankylosing spondylitis. The CDR3 is 16 amino acids. V lost 3 bases and J 3 bases, leaving 15 bases between the germline ends. Germline V gene lookup returns CDR1 SGHAT and CDR2 FQNNGV. Ten or more counts support this clonotype. Its antigen is unidentified. Study results and limitations: Some motif variants were previously reported in reactive arthritis synovial fluid and blood. One TCR beta motif, made up of 7 or 8 highly homologous variants, appeared characteristic of ankylosing spondylitis blood.

TCRdb re-derived calls from the 5' RACE reads in MiXCR, one entry per CDR3 protein. The sample records hundreds of thousands of distinct CDR3 sequences, roughly a quarter being singletons. The V call is TRBV11-2, the J call TRBJ2-1; unclear D gene. The sample consisted of blood, either unsorted or a sorted T cell fraction (not recorded which). The origin of this receptor is a male donor with ankylosing spondylitis. CDR3 coding DNA: TGTGCCAGCAGCTTCGGGCTAGGGCGTAACTACAATGAGCAGTTCTTC. Amino acid sequence: CASSFGLGRNYNEQFF.